One sample yielded the 7 T cell receptor beta chains listed below, sequenced in a study of T cell clonality in common variable immunodeficiency. The protocol was immunoSEQ multiplex PCR, while the TCRdb copy is restricted to in-frame clones and leaves out a portion. The profile covers roughly 79,000 clones, none occurring a single time. The sequencing sample was made of peripheral blood mononuclear cells. The receptors here all came from a person aged 18 to 70 in good health.

This clone appeared a few times. Coverage ceases 3 residues before the CDR3 finishes, and the germline J gene fills in the end. The V gene is TRBV10-2, the J gene TRBJ1-5; D unclear. The V and J ends lost 4 bases and 6 bases respectively, with 10 bases between them. This CDR3 has 13 amino acids. In germline, CDR1 is WSHSY, CDR2 SAAADI. CDR3 amino acids: CASSGAGGQPQHF. The sequenced part of the CDR3 DNA is TGCGCCAGCAGTGGGGCAGGAGGTCAGCCC.

This clone was counted at least ten times. The CDR3 end falls 3 residues outside the read, so it is completed with the germline J gene. V usage is TRBV5-1 and J usage is TRBJ2-6; TRBD1 agrees at 8 bases. Losses at the gene ends were 4 bases for V and 0 bases for J; bases not matched to a gene: 3. This CDR3 region has 16 residues. From germline, CDR1 is SGHRS and CDR2 YFSETQ. The CDR3: CASSGTGYSGANVLTF. The CDR3 bases that were read are TGCGCCAGCAGCGGGACAGGTTACTCTGGGGCCAACGTC.

This clone was observed many times. The CDR3 end falls 3 residues outside the read, so it is completed with the germline J gene. V and J are TRBV7-8 and TRBJ2-3; no clear D. Germline V CDR1 and CDR2: SGHVS, FQNEAQ. This CDR3 is built from 15 residues. V was shortened by 2 bases and J by 5 bases, with 14 bases between the two germline ends. The part of the CDR3 DNA that was read is TGTGCCAGCAGCTTACCGGCGGCCCGCGTAGATACG. This codes for CASSLPAARVDT. The whole CDR3 reads CASSLPAARVDTQYF.

Many counts were recorded for this clone. Sequencing ends 3 residues short of the CDR3 end; the germline J gene provides the rest. V is TRBV7-2 and J is TRBJ2-7, with TRBD2 as a possible D gene (6 bases). Germline CDR1 is SGHTA and CDR2 is FQGNSA. CDR3 length: 14 residues. The V end was cut by 4 bases, the J end by 5 bases, with 15 bases between. The CDR3 bases that were read are TGTGCCAGCAGCTCCCAGGCGGGATCCCACGAG. Protein sequence: CASSSQAGSHE. The full CDR3 protein is CASSSQAGSHEQYF.

This clone was observed many times. The CDR3 sequence is CASSIATGGTYEQYF. The sequenced part of the CDR3 DNA is TGTGCCAGTAGTATTGCGACAGGGGGAACCTACGAG. The chain uses TRBV19 and TRBJ2-7, with TRBD1 identical over 9 bases. Sequencing ends 3 residues short of the CDR3 end; the germline J gene provides the rest. V trimming: 3 bases; J trimming: 2 bases; junction bases outside the gene matches: 5. The CDR3 is 15 amino acids. The germline V gene has CDR1 LNHDA and CDR2 SQIVND (reference sequence).

This clone was recorded many times. The read falls 3 residues short of the CDR3 end, and the missing part is taken from the germline J gene. The genes are TRBV11-3 and TRBJ2-1, with TRBD2 matching over 12 bases. This CDR3 region has 15 residues. Trimming cost V 3 bases and J 5 bases; bases outside gene matches: 2. Germline CDR1 is SGHNT and CDR2 is YENEEA. CDR3 DNA (partial): TGTGCCAGCAGCTTGACTAGCGGGAGACACAATGAG. Protein product: CASSLTSGRHNE. The complete CDR3 sequence is CASSLTSGRHNEQFF.

This clone was seen ten or more times. The read comes to an end 3 residues before the CDR3 does, leaving the germline J gene to fill in the end. The rearrangement joins TRBV2 to TRBJ2-5; TRBD1 is a possible D gene (6 bases). V lost 6 bases to trimming and J lost 4 bases, with 21 bases between them. The CDR3 totals 16 residues. CDR1 is SNHLY, CDR2 FYNNEI, per germline. The chain's CDR3 is CASRGGLQGSAETQYF. CDR3 DNA (partial): TGTGCCAGCAGAGGGGGTTTACAGGGCTCAGCAGAGACC.